This record covers a single T cell receptor (beta chain). The V and J ends lost 0 bases and 2 bases respectively, with 13 bases between them. The CDR3 contains 15 residues. The germline gives CDR1 GTSNPN, CDR2 SVGIG (reference sequence). This entry is derived from a study of blood T cell repertoires in COVID-19. The table came from immunoSEQ multiplex PCR; TCRdb's copy has only in-frame clones and leaves some out. The sample records approximately 86,000 clones, roughly 87% being singletons. The genes are TRBV30 and TRBJ1-2, with a weak D call TRBD1 (5 bases). The TCR originated in a man aged 45-65 years with acute or convalescent COVID-19. The sequenced sample consisted of peripheral blood. CDR3 in amino acids: CAWSVAGLGNYGYTF. The CDR3 region has the DNA TGTGCCTGGAGTGTCGCAGGGTTGGGCAACTATGGCTACACCTTC. Filled out from reference TRBV30 and TRBJ1-2, the complete variable domain reads SQTIHQWPATLVQPVGSPLSLECTVEGTSNPNLYWYRQAAGRGLQLLFYSVGIGQISSEVPQNLSASRPQDRQFILSSKKLLLSDSGFYLCAWSVAGLGNYGYTFGSGTRLTVV.